Listed below are T cell receptor beta chains from one sample, sequenced in a study of early T cells in non-severe SARS-CoV-2 infection. TCRdb analysed the 5' RACE reads with MiXCR anew, one entry per CDR3 protein. The sample has some 31,000 distinct CDR3 sequences; under 6% are singletons. Material: whole blood. Source of these receptors: an adult who was a healthcare worker with PCR-confirmed SARS-CoV-2 infection or an uninfected control (not recorded which). Each CDR3 is given with its conserved first and last residue. The D gene is left open where the match is weak. The size of a clone is reported for some rows only, either as once, few or many, or as a class for expanded clones.

D gene: TRBD1
V gene: TRBV4-1
clone size: many
J gene: TRBJ2-7
CDR3 DNA: TGCGCCAGCAGCCTCCGACAGGGAACCTACGAGCAGTACTTC
CDR3 protein: CASSLRQGTYEQYF

D gene: -
V gene: TRBV7-9
clone size: -
J gene: TRBJ2-7
CDR3 DNA: TGTGCCAGCAGCTTAGCGGGCACCTACGAGCAGTACTTC
CDR3 protein: CASSLAGTYEQYF

D gene: TRBD1
V gene: TRBV18
clone size: few
J gene: TRBJ2-3
CDR3 DNA: TGTGCCAGCTCACCAAGGACAGGGAACACAGATACGCAGTATTTT
CDR3 protein: CASSPRTGNTDTQYF

D gene: -
V gene: TRBV5-1
clone size: many
J gene: TRBJ1-1
CDR3 DNA: TGCGCCAGCAGGGAGACGACAGCGTTTATGAACACTGAAGCTTTCTTT
CDR3 protein: CASRETTAFMNTEAFF

D gene: TRBD1
V gene: TRBV29-1
clone size: few
J gene: TRBJ1-1
CDR3 DNA: TGCAGCGCCCCCGGGGACAGGGCGGCTGAAGCTTTCTTT
CDR3 protein: CSAPGDRAAEAFF

D gene: -
V gene: TRBV7-2
clone size: -
J gene: TRBJ1-2
CDR3 DNA: TGTGCCAGCAGCTTAGTTGGCTACACCTTC
CDR3 protein: CASSLVGYTF

D gene: -
V gene: TRBV24-1
clone size: many
J gene: TRBJ1-5
CDR3 DNA: TGTGCCACCAGTGAGGGGCGGTGGGGGAGCAATCAGCCCCAGCATTTT
CDR3 protein: CATSEGRWGSNQPQHF

D gene: TRBD2
V gene: TRBV7-9
clone size: many
J gene: TRBJ2-1
CDR3 DNA: TGTGCCAGCAGCACAACTAGCGCCTCCTACAATGAGCAGTTCTTC
CDR3 protein: CASSTTSASYNEQFF

D gene: TRBD2
V gene: TRBV11-2
clone size: medium-sized
J gene: TRBJ2-3
CDR3 DNA: TGTGCCAGCAGCCCCGGGACTACCCGAACTAGAAATACGCAGTATTTT
CDR3 protein: CASSPGTTRTRNTQYF

D gene: TRBD1
V gene: TRBV27
clone size: many
J gene: TRBJ2-5
CDR3 DNA: TGTGCCAGCAGTCCTTACAGGGGGAAAGAGACCCAGTACTTC
CDR3 protein: CASSPYRGKETQYF

D gene: TRBD1
V gene: TRBV29-1
clone size: many
J gene: TRBJ1-2
CDR3 DNA: TGCAGCGTTGGGCGGACAGGGCATGGCTACACCTTC
CDR3 protein: CSVGRTGHGYTF

D gene: TRBD2
V gene: TRBV20-1
clone size: many
J gene: TRBJ2-1
CDR3 DNA: TGCAGTGCTAGAGTTACTAGCGGGAGATTGGGGAATGAGCAGTTCTTC
CDR3 protein: CSARVTSGRLGNEQFF

D gene: TRBD2
V gene: TRBV4-1
clone size: -
J gene: TRBJ2-7
CDR3 DNA: TGCGCCAGCAGGACGATAGCGGGAGCCTACTCCTACGAGCAGTACTTC
CDR3 protein: CASRTIAGAYSYEQYF

D gene: TRBD1
V gene: TRBV7-9
clone size: -
J gene: TRBJ1-2
CDR3 DNA: TGTGCCAGCAGCAGGACAGGGAGCAATGGCTACACCTTC
CDR3 protein: CASSRTGSNGYTF

D gene: -
V gene: TRBV15
clone size: many
J gene: TRBJ2-5
CDR3 DNA: TGTGCCACCAGCAGAGCAGGGCCCGGGAGCGAGACCCAGTACTTC
CDR3 protein: CATSRAGPGSETQYF

D gene: -
V gene: TRBV5-1
clone size: many
J gene: TRBJ2-1
CDR3 DNA: TGCGCCAGCAGCTTGTATGCGGGGCGGCCAGCGGAGCAGTTCTTC
CDR3 protein: CASSLYAGRPAEQFF

D gene: TRBD2
V gene: TRBV6-1
clone size: many
J gene: TRBJ2-7
CDR3 DNA: TGTGCCAGCAGTGTTCTAGCGGGCGGAGACGAGCAGTACTTC
CDR3 protein: CASSVLAGGDEQYF

D gene: -
V gene: TRBV7-6
clone size: many
J gene: TRBJ2-1
CDR3 DNA: TGTGCCAGCAGCTTAGATTCGGGGAGGGGGAATGAGCAGTTCTTC
CDR3 protein: CASSLDSGRGNEQFF

D gene: -
V gene: TRBV20-1
clone size: many
J gene: TRBJ1-1
CDR3 DNA: TGCAGTGCTAGAGATCGGTTACGATGGGGACAAGGTGTACTTGAAGCTTTCTTT
CDR3 protein: CSARDRLRWGQGVLEAFF

D gene: TRBD2
V gene: TRBV6-6
clone size: few
J gene: TRBJ2-3
CDR3 DNA: TGTGCCAGCACCATGACTAGCGGGACCTACGCGGATACGCAGTATTTT
CDR3 protein: CASTMTSGTYADTQYF

D gene: -
V gene: TRBV6-5
clone size: many
J gene: TRBJ1-2
CDR3 DNA: TGTGCCAGCAGTCGTACTGGGGTCGGCTATGGCTACACCTTC
CDR3 protein: CASSRTGVGYGYTF

D gene: -
V gene: TRBV11-2
clone size: many
J gene: TRBJ2-3
CDR3 DNA: TGTGCCAGCAGCGCCCTCGGGACAACTAACACAGATACGCAGTATTTT
CDR3 protein: CASSALGTTNTDTQYF

D gene: TRBD2
V gene: TRBV7-7
clone size: few
J gene: TRBJ2-1
CDR3 DNA: TGTGCCAGCAGCTTAAATAGCGGGAGTGCCTATGAGCAGTTCTTC
CDR3 protein: CASSLNSGSAYEQFF

D gene: TRBD1
V gene: TRBV6-6
clone size: few
J gene: TRBJ2-2
CDR3 DNA: TGTGCCAGCACCCAAAGGCCGCCCGGGACAGGGTTCTACGGGGAGCTGTTTTTT
CDR3 protein: CASTQRPPGTGFYGELFF

D gene: -
V gene: TRBV20-1
clone size: many
J gene: TRBJ1-5
CDR3 DNA: TGCAGTGCTAGAACAGGGATGGAGCAGCCCCAGCATTTT
CDR3 protein: CSARTGMEQPQHF

D gene: TRBD2
V gene: TRBV29-1
clone size: -
J gene: TRBJ2-1
CDR3 DNA: TGCAGCGTTGAACCGACTAGCGGGAGATACTCCTACAATGAGCAGTTCTTC
CDR3 protein: CSVEPTSGRYSYNEQFF

D gene: TRBD2
V gene: TRBV28
clone size: few
J gene: TRBJ2-5
CDR3 DNA: TGTGCCAGCAGTTTCCTCGGCGGGAGAGAGACCCAGTACTTC
CDR3 protein: CASSFLGGRETQYF

D gene: -
V gene: TRBV3-1
clone size: few
J gene: TRBJ1-6
CDR3 DNA: TGTGCCAGCGCCCGTGGGCAGAATAATTCACCCCTCCACTTT
CDR3 protein: CASARGQNNSPLHF

D gene: TRBD1
V gene: TRBV20-1
clone size: -
J gene: TRBJ2-5
CDR3 DNA: TGCGGGGGACAGTTCCAAGAGACCCAGTACTTC
CDR3 protein: CGGQFQETQYF

D gene: -
V gene: TRBV19
clone size: few
J gene: TRBJ1-2
CDR3 DNA: TGTGCCAGTAGCGGACAGCCTGCTAACTATGGCTACACCTTC
CDR3 protein: CASSGQPANYGYTF

D gene: TRBD2
V gene: TRBV25-1
clone size: many
J gene: TRBJ2-1
CDR3 DNA: TGTGCCAGCAGTGGTCTTGGGAGGGGAGTGTTGTTCTTC
CDR3 protein: CASSGLGRGVLFF

D gene: -
V gene: TRBV4-1
clone size: many
J gene: TRBJ2-7
CDR3 DNA: TGCGCCAGCAGCCAAGCCCCTAGCGCGACCTACGAGCAGTACTTC
CDR3 protein: CASSQAPSATYEQYF

D gene: TRBD1
V gene: TRBV7-2
clone size: many
J gene: TRBJ2-5
CDR3 DNA: TGTGCCAGCAGCCCCACCCCGGGACAGCGATACCAAGAGACCCAGTACTTC
CDR3 protein: CASSPTPGQRYQETQYF

D gene: -
V gene: TRBV7-6
clone size: few
J gene: TRBJ2-3
CDR3 DNA: TGTGCCAGCAGCGTTACAGGGATGGGCACAGATACGCAGTATTTT
CDR3 protein: CASSVTGMGTDTQYF

D gene: -
V gene: TRBV29-1
clone size: few
J gene: TRBJ2-3
CDR3 DNA: TGCAGCGTCGTTCGACAGATAGGGCCAGATACGCAGTATTTT
CDR3 protein: CSVVRQIGPDTQYF

D gene: -
V gene: TRBV12-3/TRBV12-4
clone size: many
J gene: TRBJ2-7
CDR3 DNA: TGTGCCAGCAGTTTCGGAGAAAACGACGAGCAGTACTTC
CDR3 protein: CASSFGENDEQYF

D gene: TRBD2
V gene: TRBV15
clone size: few
J gene: TRBJ2-1
CDR3 DNA: TGTGCCACCAGCAGAGGTGTCGGGAGGGGCAATGAGCAGTTCTTC
CDR3 protein: CATSRGVGRGNEQFF

D gene: TRBD2
V gene: TRBV12-5
clone size: many
J gene: TRBJ2-5
CDR3 DNA: TGTGCTAGTGGTTTGGTCCAAGCCGGGACTAGCGGACAAGAGACCCAGTACTTC
CDR3 protein: CASGLVQAGTSGQETQYF

D gene: TRBD1
V gene: TRBV15
clone size: many
J gene: TRBJ2-1
CDR3 DNA: TGTGCCACCAGCAGTGGACAGGGATACCGGTACTCCTACAATGAGCAGTTCTTC
CDR3 protein: CATSSGQGYRYSYNEQFF

D gene: -
V gene: TRBV7-9
clone size: many
J gene: TRBJ2-1
CDR3 DNA: TGTGCCAGCAGCTTAAATCTAGCGTGGGGTCATGAGCAGTTCTTC
CDR3 protein: CASSLNLAWGHEQFF

D gene: TRBD2
V gene: TRBV7-6
clone size: few
J gene: TRBJ2-1
CDR3 DNA: TGTGCCAGCAGCTCCGGGCTAGCGGGAATGGAACAGTTCTTC
CDR3 protein: CASSSGLAGMEQFF

D gene: TRBD2
V gene: TRBV20-1
clone size: -
J gene: TRBJ2-4
CDR3 DNA: TGCAGTGCCGGACTAGCGGGAGGCATGCTGGCCAAAAACATTCAGTACTTC
CDR3 protein: CSAGLAGGMLAKNIQYF

D gene: -
V gene: TRBV5-1
clone size: many
J gene: TRBJ2-1
CDR3 DNA: TGCGCCAGCAGCTTGGGGCAGGCCGACGAGCAGTTCTTC
CDR3 protein: CASSLGQADEQFF

D gene: -
V gene: TRBV27
clone size: many
J gene: TRBJ1-2
CDR3 DNA: TGTGCCAGCAGTTCGCTGGACGGAGGGGTAGGCTACACCTTC
CDR3 protein: CASSSLDGGVGYTF

D gene: -
V gene: TRBV6-6
clone size: many
J gene: TRBJ2-3
CDR3 DNA: TGTGCCAGCAGTTACCCCGGCTCCACAGATACGCAGTATTTT
CDR3 protein: CASSYPGSTDTQYF

D gene: -
V gene: TRBV10-3
clone size: many
J gene: TRBJ2-3
CDR3 DNA: TGTGCCATCAGTGAGCCTCTTCGAGGGGTACGAGTAGATACGCAGTATTTT
CDR3 protein: CAISEPLRGVRVDTQYF

D gene: TRBD1
V gene: TRBV18
clone size: many
J gene: TRBJ1-6
CDR3 DNA: TGTGCCAGCTCGGGACAGCCGTCCGATAATTCACCCCTCCACTTT
CDR3 protein: CASSGQPSDNSPLHF

D gene: -
V gene: TRBV6-2/TRBV6-3
clone size: -
J gene: TRBJ2-1
CDR3 DNA: TGTGCCAGCAGCAGCCTGAGCTCCTACAATGAGCAGTTCTTC
CDR3 protein: CASSSLSSYNEQFF

D gene: TRBD1
V gene: TRBV12-3/TRBV12-4
clone size: few
J gene: TRBJ1-2
CDR3 DNA: TGTGCCAGCAGTTTAAGAGGACAGGGACTCTATGGCTACACCTTC
CDR3 protein: CASSLRGQGLYGYTF

D gene: TRBD1
V gene: TRBV20-1
clone size: many
J gene: TRBJ2-7
CDR3 DNA: TGCAGTGCACAGACAGGGGAGAACTCCTACGAGCAGTACTTC
CDR3 protein: CSAQTGENSYEQYF

D gene: TRBD2
V gene: TRBV30
clone size: many
J gene: TRBJ2-1
CDR3 DNA: TGTGCCTCCTCTCGGGCGGGAGGGTACAATGAGCAGTTCTTC
CDR3 protein: CASSRAGGYNEQFF

D gene: TRBD2
V gene: TRBV20-1
clone size: many
J gene: TRBJ2-1
CDR3 DNA: TGCAGTGCTCGACCTACTAGCGCTAGCTCCTACAATGAGCAGTTCTTC
CDR3 protein: CSARPTSASSYNEQFF

D gene: -
V gene: TRBV29-1
clone size: few
J gene: TRBJ2-5
CDR3 DNA: TGCAGCGTTGCGGGAGAGACCCAGTACTTC
CDR3 protein: CSVAGETQYF

D gene: TRBD1
V gene: TRBV5-1
clone size: many
J gene: TRBJ2-3
CDR3 DNA: TGCGCCAGCAGCCCGGGGACAGGGGGAGCAGATACGCAGTATTTT
CDR3 protein: CASSPGTGGADTQYF

D gene: -
V gene: TRBV30
clone size: many
J gene: TRBJ1-2
CDR3 DNA: TGTGCCTGGAGTATGGGGCCAGGGATAGGCTACACCTTC
CDR3 protein: CAWSMGPGIGYTF

D gene: TRBD1
V gene: TRBV6-5
clone size: many
J gene: TRBJ2-2
CDR3 DNA: TGTGCCAGCAGTTACCGGCAGGGGGTCGGGGAGCTGTTTTTT
CDR3 protein: CASSYRQGVGELFF

D gene: -
V gene: TRBV2
clone size: many
J gene: TRBJ2-7
CDR3 DNA: TGTGCCAGCAGTGAACTAGCCTTCTACGAGCAGTACTTC
CDR3 protein: CASSELAFYEQYF

D gene: -
V gene: TRBV12-3/TRBV12-4
clone size: many
J gene: TRBJ1-4
CDR3 DNA: TGTGCCAGCAGTTTGAGAGTCGGACCACTTAGTGAAAAACTGTTTTTT
CDR3 protein: CASSLRVGPLSEKLFF

D gene: TRBD1
V gene: TRBV6-5
clone size: many
J gene: TRBJ1-5
CDR3 DNA: TGTGCCAGCAGTTCCACCGGGACAGGGGGCTGGTATAGCAATCAGCCCCAGCATTTT
CDR3 protein: CASSSTGTGGWYSNQPQHF